This T cell receptor beta chain was found in a study of blood T cells in healthy people across ages. This CDR3 comprises 12 residues. CDR1 is SNHLY, CDR2 FYNNEI, per germline. V was pared by 3 bases and J by 9 bases, with 10 bases between. This clonotype was seen ten or more times. Each individual donor underwent a draw of ten milliliters of peripheral blood. Per sample, no less than 5 micrograms of total RNA were extracted. Then a second PCR, running roughly 7 to 11 cycles, was carried out with a sample-barcoded 5' primer and a J-beta primer mix. CDR3-containing paired-end reads numbered at least 2.5 million in each sample. TCRdb re-analysed the 5' RACE reads in MiXCR, keeping a single row per CDR3 protein. The table shows over 550,000 distinct CDR3 sequences, with roughly 31% occurring only once.

The sequence was obtained from a woman of 80 years or more in good health. The V and J genes are TRBV2 and TRBJ2-3; D not certain. The sequenced material came from blood. CDR3 protein: CASSDPTRTQYF. CDR3 nucleotide sequence: TGTGCCAGCAGTGACCCGACGCGGACGCAGTATTTT.